The 27 T cell receptor beta chains below come from one sample, sequenced in a study of Tregs in tolerant kidney transplant recipients. The method was immunoSEQ multiplex PCR; TCRdb's version includes in-frame clones alone and lacks a portion of them. The table has fewer than 150,000 clones, 85% to 95% seen once; the top ten hold roughly 0.63%. The sequencing sample was made of CD4+ T cells from blood. These receptor sequences come from a human donor in good health.

The J gene is TRBJ2-1, the V gene TRBV6-5; 13 positions match TRBD2. Trimming removed 0 bases from V and 9 bases from J; junction bases left unmatched: 2. The CDR3 is 15 amino acids. CDR1 is MNHEY and CDR2 is SVGAGI in the germline V gene. Here the CDR3 DNA reads TGTGCCAGCAGTTACTCAAGGACTAGCGGGAGTGAGCAGTTCTTC. This gives the protein CASSYSRTSGSEQFF.

A note on this clone: One junction end disagrees with the germline gene, perhaps due to a read error. The rearrangement joins TRBV7-2 to TRBJ2-7, with 8 bases matching TRBD2. Germline loops: CDR1 SGHTA, CDR2 FQGNSA. The CDR3 has 12 amino acids. The CDR3 loop reads CASAPSGGARNF. Written as DNA, the CDR3 is TGTGCCAGTGCCCCTTCGGGGGGGGCGCGGAACTTC.

The chain couples TRBV7-9 to TRBJ1-3, with D hard to call. CDR3 length equals 17 residues. Trimming stripped 2 bases from V and 5 bases from J, with 19 bases between. Germline-derived CDR1 and CDR2 are SEHNR and FQNEAQ (reference sequence). Written as DNA, the CDR3 is TGTGCCAGCAGCTTAACCGCCGCGGACGCGTTACGAAACACCATATATTTT. Translated, it gives CASSLTAADALRNTIYF.

V gene TRBV5-4 combines with J gene TRBJ1-1; 12 bases line up with TRBD1. With 4 bases clipped from V and 10 bases from J, the junction kept 2 bases outside the gene matches. Germline V gene data show CDR1 as SGHNT and CDR2 as YYREEE (reference sequence). The CDR3 runs to 12 residues. CDR3 residues: CASSGDRGRAFF. For the CDR3, the DNA is TGTGCCAGCAGCGGGGACAGGGGGCGAGCTTTCTTT.

DNA for the CDR3: TGTGCCAGCAGACAGGGGGCTCGTGGCAATCAGCCCCAGCATTTT. This codes for CASRQGARGNQPQHF. V is TRBV6-6 and J is TRBJ1-5, with TRBD1 matching over 9 bases. The V and J ends lost 6 bases and 2 bases, in that order; junction bases with no gene match: 5. Germline loops: CDR1 MNHNY, CDR2 SVGAGI (reference sequence). The CDR3 runs 15 residues.

The CDR3 reads CASSQQGAPVEDIQYF. For the CDR3, the DNA is TGTGCCAGCAGCCAGCAGGGGGCGCCCGTCGAGGACATTCAGTACTTC. The chain combines TRBV16 with TRBJ2-4; 8 bases map to TRBD1. Losses at the gene ends were 3 bases for V and 8 bases for J; bases not matched to a gene: 12. Germline V lookup: CDR1 KGHSY, CDR2 FQNENV. This CDR3 is 16 amino acids long.

This chain uses TRBV25-1 with TRBJ2-3; the D is unclear. The germline V gene encodes CDR1 MGHDK and CDR2 SYGVNS. Trimming removed 7 bases at V and 0 bases at J, with 17 bases between. There are 16 residues in the CDR3. For the CDR3, the DNA is TGTGCCAGCACTCCCCCGGTGACGGCTAGCACAGATACGCAGTATTTT. Its protein is CASTPPVTASTDTQYF.

This clone was observed once. The rearrangement uses TRBV25-1 and TRBJ2-5, with TRBD1 matching 9 bases. The germline V gene has CDR1 MGHDK and CDR2 SYGVNS. Germline trimming cut 2 bases from V and 4 bases from J; bases unmatched to any gene: 8. The CDR3 is 16 residues long. DNA for the CDR3: TGTGCCAGCAGTGAACCGGGACAGGGATCGCGAGAGACCCAGTACTTC. Translating it yields CASSEPGQGSRETQYF.

This clone was counted a single time. The chain joins TRBV2 to TRBJ2-3, with TRBD2 matching 7 bases. The CDR3 length is 15 residues. J lost 0 bases, V lost 6 bases, and 6 bases had no gene match. Germline values: CDR1 SNHLY, CDR2 FYNNEI. DNA of the CDR3: TGTGCCAGCAGCCGACTAGCCCAGAGCACAGATACGCAGTATTTT. It yields the protein CASSRLAQSTDTQYF.

This chain uses TRBV6-6 with TRBJ1-2, with D unresolved. CDR3 length equals 14 residues. Between the trimmed V and J ends, which lost 0 bases and 4 bases, there was a span of 9 bases. Germline CDR1 and CDR2: MNHNY and SVGAGI (reference sequence). The CDR3 here is CASSYSTSRYGYTF. Written as DNA, the CDR3 is TGTGCCAGCAGTTACTCTACCAGTCGCTATGGCTACACCTTC.

J is TRBJ2-7 and V is TRBV6-1; 11 bases map to TRBD1. V shed 6 bases and J 4 bases; nucleotides not matched to a gene: 5. This CDR3 has 14 amino acids. Looked up from germline, CDR1 is MNHNS and CDR2 is SASEGT. In DNA form, the CDR3 reads TGTGCCAGCAGCGGACAGGGGGCGCGGTACGAGCAGTACTTC. Protein sequence: CASSGQGARYEQYF.

The chain combines TRBV18 with TRBJ1-1, with unresolved D. From germline, CDR1 is KGHSH and CDR2 LQKENI. Trimming took 2 bases from V and 0 from J, leaving 7 bases between them. There are 14 residues in the CDR3. DNA for the CDR3: TGTGCCAGCTCACCAATAGGACTGAACACTGAAGCTTTCTTT. Translated: CASSPIGLNTEAFF.

The rearrangement joins TRBV5-1 to TRBJ1-1; TRBD1 matches 12 bases. V shed 5 bases and J 0 bases; nucleotides not matched to a gene: 5. The CDR3 consists of 16 residues. Germline CDR1 SGHRS, CDR2 YFSETQ. CDR3 residues: CASRSGTGGMNTEAFF. In DNA form, the CDR3 reads TGCGCCAGCAGATCCGGGACAGGGGGCATGAACACTGAAGCTTTCTTT.

V gene TRBV10-1 combines with J gene TRBJ2-3; weak D call: TRBD1 (6 bases). This CDR3 has 14 amino acids. Trimming removed 5 bases at V and 0 bases at J, with 9 bases between. The V gene's germline CDR1 is WNHNN and CDR2 SYGVQD (reference sequence). CDR3 amino acids: CASSLDRSTDTQYF. The CDR3 DNA reads TGCGCCAGCAGTTTGGACAGAAGCACAGATACGCAGTATTTT.

The CDR3 nucleotides are TGTGCCAGCAGGATAGACAGGGACACCGGGGAGCTGTTTTTT. This encodes CASRIDRDTGELFF. This sequence joins TRBV27 and TRBJ2-2, with TRBD1 identical over 7 bases. Trimming took 6 bases from V and 3 from J; bases not matched to a gene: 4. CDR1 is MNHEY, CDR2 SMNVEV, per germline (reference sequence). The CDR3 consists of 14 residues.

This chain joins TRBV29-1 and TRBJ2-5, with 7 bases fitting TRBD1. V lost 5 bases, J lost 2 bases, and 8 bases stayed unmatched. The CDR3 totals 14 residues. Per germline, CDR1 SQVTM and CDR2 ANQGSEA. CDR3 sequence reads: CSVKGATGQETQYF. The DNA for the CDR3 is TGCAGCGTTAAGGGGGCCACGGGACAAGAGACCCAGTACTTC.

The genes are TRBV7-9 and TRBJ2-3; TRBD1 matches at 10 bases. Germline assignment: CDR1 SEHNR and CDR2 FQNEAQ (reference sequence). V was pared by 1 base and J by 4 bases, with 8 bases of the junction left unmatched. This CDR3 is 17 amino acids long. The chain's CDR3 is CASSLVTGGAFADTQYF. CDR3 nucleotides: TGTGCCAGCAGCTTAGTGACAGGGGGCGCATTCGCAGATACGCAGTATTTT.

The CDR3 DNA is TGTGCCAGCAGCTCTGCCGGGACAGGGGTCCACGAGCAGTACTTC. Its protein product is CASSSAGTGVHEQYF. V and J are TRBV11-2 and TRBJ2-7, with 10 bases identical to TRBD1. This CDR3 comprises 15 residues. Germline CDR1 is SGHAT and CDR2 is FQNNGV. V lost 4 bases and J lost 5; bases outside the gene matches: 8. The variable domain in full, completed from reference TRBV11-2 and TRBJ2-7, reads EAGVAQSPRYKIIEKRQSVAFWCNPISGHATLYWYQQILGQGPKLLIQFQNNGVVDDSQLPKDRFSAERLKGVDSTLKIQPAKLEDSAVYLCASSSAGTGVHEQYFGPGTRLTVT.

This chain links TRBV20-1 with TRBJ2-3, with no clear D. Germline CDR1 is DFQATT and CDR2 is SNEGSKA (reference sequence). The CDR3 loop spans 11 amino acids. CDR3 sequence reads: CSPRKVDTQYF. CDR3 bases: TGCAGCCCAAGGAAGGTGGATACGCAGTATTTT.

This clone was found once. The J gene is TRBJ1-1, the V gene TRBV5-4, with 9 bases identical to TRBD1. V shed 0 bases, J shed 5 bases, and the junction held 8 bases outside the gene matches. Per the germline V gene, CDR1 is SGHNT and CDR2 is YYREEE (reference sequence). There are 16 residues in the CDR3. CDR3 sequence: CASSLEAGTGRTEAFF. The CDR3 nucleotides read TGTGCCAGCAGCTTGGAGGCGGGGACAGGGCGTACTGAAGCTTTCTTT.

V is TRBV10-1 and J is TRBJ2-6; D may be TRBD1 or TRBD2 (7 bases each). Deletions cut 8 bases from V and 0 bases from J, with 11 bases between. CDR3 length equals 15 residues. Germline V CDR1 and CDR2: WNHNN, SYGVQD (reference sequence). The CDR3 sequence is CASPRGGSGANVLTF. CDR3 in DNA: TGCGCCAGCCCCAGGGGGGGCTCTGGGGCCAACGTCCTGACTTTC.

The chain is built from TRBV5-5 and TRBJ1-5, with 10 nucleotides matching TRBD1. Germline V gene lookup returns CDR1 SGHKS and CDR2 YYEKEE (reference sequence). V dropped 4 bases and J dropped 4; count of bases not matched to a gene: 5. The CDR3 is 15 residues long. The CDR3 loop is CASSHGTGVNQPQHF. As DNA, the CDR3 is TGTGCCAGCAGCCACGGGACAGGGGTAAATCAGCCCCAGCATTTT.

The J gene is TRBJ1-1, the V gene TRBV18, with a possible D match to TRBD1 (5 bases). Trimming pared 3 bases from V and 1 base from J, leaving 12 bases between. The CDR3 contains 15 residues. Germline values: CDR1 KGHSH, CDR2 LQKENI. CDR3 sequence: CASSPIRGTNTEAFF. The DNA of the CDR3 is TGTGCCAGCTCACCCATACGGGGGACGAACACTGAAGCTTTCTTT.

The rearrangement uses TRBV5-8 and TRBJ1-5; D is unclear. Trimming removed 5 bases at V and 0 bases at J, with 6 bases between. This CDR3 spans 13 amino acids. CDR1 and CDR2 (germline): SGHTS, YDEGEE. CDR3 coding DNA: TGTGCCAGCAGACTTTATAGCAATCAGCCCCAGCATTTT. Translated: CASRLYSNQPQHF.

This clone occurred once. The genes are TRBV6-1 and TRBJ2-5, with D perhaps TRBD1 (5 bases). The CDR3 spans 13 residues. The germline CDR1 and CDR2 sequences are MNHNS and SASEGT. Trimming removed 5 bases from V and 5 bases from J, with 12 bases in between. CDR3 coding DNA: TGTGCCAGCAGTCACGGACATGGGGAGACCCAGTACTTC. Its protein is CASSHGHGETQYF.

V gene TRBV5-5 combines with J gene TRBJ2-7; 14 nucleotides agree with TRBD2. This CDR3 region has 18 residues. J gave up 2 bases and V 4 bases, and 11 bases lay outside the gene matches. The germline CDR1 and CDR2 sequences are SGHKS and YYEKEE (reference sequence). CDR3 sequence reads: CASSLETSGRGGTYEQYF. CDR3 nucleotides: TGTGCCAGCAGCCTCGAGACTAGCGGGAGGGGAGGGACCTACGAGCAGTACTTC.

The rearrangement links TRBV18 to TRBJ2-5; 11 bases are a match to TRBD1. Germline assignment: CDR1 KGHSH and CDR2 LQKENI. The CDR3 loop spans 15 amino acids. Germline trimming cut 5 bases from V and 2 bases from J; bases unmatched to any gene: 4. This CDR3 reads CASSRTGGGQETQYF. For the CDR3, the DNA is TGTGCCAGCTCAAGGACAGGGGGCGGACAAGAGACCCAGTACTTC.